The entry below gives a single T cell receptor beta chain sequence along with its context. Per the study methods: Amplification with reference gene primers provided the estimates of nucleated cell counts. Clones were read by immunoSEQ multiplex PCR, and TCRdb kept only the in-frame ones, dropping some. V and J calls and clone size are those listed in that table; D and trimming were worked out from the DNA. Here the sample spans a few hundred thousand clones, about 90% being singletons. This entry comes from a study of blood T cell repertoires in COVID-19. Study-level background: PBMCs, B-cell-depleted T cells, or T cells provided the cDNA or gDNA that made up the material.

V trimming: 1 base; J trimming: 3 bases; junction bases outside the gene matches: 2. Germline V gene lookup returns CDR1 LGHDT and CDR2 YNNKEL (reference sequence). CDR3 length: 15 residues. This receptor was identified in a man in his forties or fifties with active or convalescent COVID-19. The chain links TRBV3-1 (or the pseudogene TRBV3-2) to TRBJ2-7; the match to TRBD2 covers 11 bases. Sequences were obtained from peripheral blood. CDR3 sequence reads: CASSQGLAGHYEQYF. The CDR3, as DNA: TGTGCCAGCAGCCAAGGACTAGCGGGACACTACGAGCAGTACTTC.